The entry below describes one TCR beta chain. The specificity of this receptor is unknown. Qualities for individual bases were not recorded, and no much larger clone is one base off. Reading from cysteine to phenylalanine, the CDR3 counts 15 amino acids. The DNA shown is the 45-base CDR3, in frame from base 1. CDR1 MNHEY and CDR2 SMNVEV are derived from the germline V gene (reference sequence). Trimmed from V: 5 bases; trimmed from J: 2 bases; junction bases lacking a gene match: 7. The meaning of the sample's time point label: cycle 1 day 1 (C1D1), immediately before nivolumab initiation. Every trial patient had relapsed after autologous stem cell transplantation, and cohorts A, B and C differed in prior brentuximab vedotin exposure. A total of 50 to 70 patients with relapsed/refractory classical Hodgkin lymphoma made up the trial cohort, and each patient's best overall response was complete response, partial response or progressive disease. In the multi-cohort phase II CheckMate 205 trial, trial patients received single-agent nivolumab. Best overall response was determined by an independent review committee according to the 2007 International Working Group response criteria. Trial PBMCs were collected immediately before nivolumab initiation (C1D1) and during therapy at cycle 2 day 1 and cycle 4 day 1. Peripheral blood was collected in 8 mL Vacutainer Cell Preparation Tubes, from which PBMCs were isolated by centrifugation and then cryopreserved.

The Qiagen DNeasy kit was used to extract genomic DNA both from unsorted PBMCs and from the negatively selected CD4+ and CD8+ fractions. TCR beta CDR3 regions were amplified by immunoSEQ multiplex PCR using primers annealing to V and J segments. A synthetic immune receptor repertoire was used to minimize amplification bias, and any residual bias was removed computationally once sequencing was done. Per the authors' processing: Repertoire diversity was quantified as the Shannon entropy index using custom Python scripts. Unsorted, CD4+ and CD8+ repertoires were analyzed separately, except for combined analyses in which CD4+ and CD8+ sequences were merged in silico. Clonal expansion was defined as at least a 2-fold frequency increase after treatment relative to C1D1, with a pseudocount of 0.5 for undetected baseline clones. Clones with 0 or 1 copy at C1D1 were classified as singleton clones, and clones with 2 or more copies were classified as non-singleton clones. By matching protein sequences in sorted samples from the same patient, clones expanded in unsorted samples were annotated as CD4+, CD8+ or unknown. Diversity changes from C1D1 to C4D1 were tested in paired samples using Wilcoxon tests. TCRdb retrieved this table from immuneACCESS and kept in-frame rearrangements only. Not all clones are present; in checked studies, unresolved V genes account for under half, and no reason is known for the remainder. That table gives V, J and clone size, and the DNA gave D and trimming. The sample data list about 97,000 clones, and approximately 80% of these were observed just once. The ten largest make up about 12% of the sample.

This record belongs to a study of PD-1 blockade in classical Hodgkin lymphoma (dated by TCRdb to the early 2020s). Regarding the research as a whole: Nivolumab dosing was 3 mg/kg intravenously every 2 weeks, continuing until either disease progression or unacceptable toxicity. A peripheral blood immune signature of response to PD-1 blockade in classical Hodgkin lymphoma was defined using TCR beta sequencing and CyTOF. Overall study outcomes, separate from this receptor: A significant rise by C4D1 was seen in CD4+ but not CD8+ TCR diversity (p=0.0027 vs p=0.16), with the rise being most apparent in complete responders (p=0.02). Patients starting nivolumab less than 1 year after ASCT had lower diversity and were excluded from later analyses to avoid confounding by immune reconstitution. Among trial patients, those achieving complete response had baseline diversity similar to that of newly diagnosed patients, while diversity was significantly lower in partial responders and progressors. The study covered only a single clinical trial cohort, and the causes of the repertoire differences, possibly disease activity or prior therapy, were still not defined. Baseline TCR diversity was reported to be lower in newly diagnosed patients than in healthy donors, and even lower in relapsed/refractory patients.

The clonotype comes from a human donor with classical Hodgkin lymphoma. This sample comprised peripheral blood mononuclear cells (PBMCs), obtained at baseline. The rearranged chain carries TRBV27 and TRBJ2-3; the central 7 bases match TRBD2. The DNA is TGTGCCAGCAGTAACTCAGGGAGGGACACAGATACGCAGTATTTT. The encoded protein is CASSNSGRDTDTQYF.